Following are 10 T cell receptor beta chains from one sample sequenced in a study of T-cell reconstitution after alpha-beta-depleted transplantation in children. Unique molecular identifiers featured in how the TCRbeta library was prepared. MiXCR, run by TCRdb on the PCR reads, gives a single entry per CDR3 protein. The sample holds around 380,000 distinct CDR3 sequences, roughly 10% seen once. The sequences come from PBMCs from the stem cell graft donor, collected from the stem cell graft. The receptor source for this set is a human donor who donated a stem cell graft to a child with acute myeloid leukemia.

The chain combines TRBV6-1 with TRBJ2-7; D unresolved. Germline V lookup: CDR1 MNHNS, CDR2 SASEGT. The CDR3 sequence is 13 residues long. V lost 7 bases and J 6 bases, leaving 16 bases between the germline ends. The CDR3 coding sequence is TGTGCCAGCACCCGAGGCACCTCACCCGAGCAGTACGTC. Amino acid sequence: CASTRGTSPEQYV.

This clonotype was counted ten times or more. V is TRBV12-3 or TRBV12-4 and J is TRBJ1-1, with TRBD1 as a possible D gene (5 bases). The germline V and J ends were trimmed by 6 bases and 0 bases, with 17 bases remaining between them. The CDR3 loop spans 16 amino acids. CDR3 amino acids: CASSQAVGVLNTEAFF. The DNA for the CDR3 is TGTGCCAGCAGCCAAGCAGTGGGGGTGTTGAACACTGAAGCTTTCTTT.

This clonotype was seen a handful of times. V usage is TRBV4-1 and J usage is TRBJ1-1, with no clear D. Trimming took off 1 base at V and 7 bases at J, with 13 bases between the two ends. This CDR3 contains 14 residues. Germline V gives CDR1 MGHRA, CDR2 YSYEKL. As DNA, the CDR3 is TGCGCCAGCAGCCAAGTCGGCTTACAGCGTGAAGCTTTCTTT. It yields the protein CASSQVGLQREAFF.

In this sample, this clonotype turned up a few times. The CDR3 spells CASSLDRLTGRAEAFF. CDR3 nucleotide sequence: TGCGCCAGCAGCTTGGACAGGTTAACGGGGCGGGCTGAAGCTTTCTTT. The V gene is TRBV5-1, the J gene TRBJ1-1; D is possibly TRBD1 (5 bases). V lost 0 bases and J lost 6, with 18 bases in between. This CDR3 is built from 16 residues. CDR1 is SGHRS and CDR2 is YFSETQ in the germline V gene.

The chain employs TRBV5-4 and TRBJ2-7, with unresolved D. With 1 base removed from V and 0 bases from J, the gap between germline ends came to 8 bases. Germline V lookup: CDR1 SGHNT, CDR2 YYREEE (reference sequence). This CDR3 contains 14 residues. In nucleotides, the CDR3 is TGTGCCAGCAGCTTGTTGACGGCCTCCTACGAGCAGTACTTC. This encodes CASSLLTASYEQYF.

This clonotype was recorded at least ten times. J is TRBJ2-5 and V is TRBV29-1; 7 nucleotides match TRBD2. Germline values: CDR1 SQVTM, CDR2 ANQGSEA. The CDR3 sequence is 13 residues long. After removal of 1 base from V and 5 bases from J, the junction contained 4 bases not matched to a gene. The CDR3 nucleotides read TGCAGCGTTGAAGGGCGGGAGAGGGAGACCCAGTACTTC. This translates into CSVEGRERETQYF.

J is TRBJ2-5 and V is TRBV20-1; 9 bases line up with TRBD2. The CDR3 spans 15 residues. In germline, CDR1 is DFQATT, CDR2 SNEGSKA (reference sequence). Germline trimming cut 0 bases from V and 1 base from J; bases unmatched to any gene: 3. In nucleotides, the CDR3 is TGCAGTGCTAGAGACGCTAGCGGGGCCCAAGAGACCCAGTACTTC. Translated, it gives CSARDASGAQETQYF.

This clonotype was counted ten times or more. The genes are TRBV7-2 and TRBJ1-5; D is unresolved. This CDR3 is built from 13 residues. Trimming removed 4 bases from V and 4 bases from J, with 8 bases in between. The V gene's germline CDR1 is SGHTA and CDR2 FQGNSA. CDR3 residues: CASSSDSNQPQHF. In nucleotides, the CDR3 is TGTGCCAGCAGCTCGGACTCTAATCAGCCCCAGCATTTT.

This chain joins TRBV2 and TRBJ2-1; D may be TRBD1 (6 bases). Germline V gene sequence: CDR1 SNHLY, CDR2 FYNNEI. CDR3 length: 13 amino acids. DNA of the CDR3: TGTACCTTCAGTACAGACAGGTACAATGAGCAGTTCTTC. As protein: CTFSTDRYNEQFF.

This clonotype was seen more than once but under ten times. The chain links TRBV7-9 to TRBJ2-7; D is perhaps TRBD2 (7 bases). The V gene's germline CDR1 is SEHNR and CDR2 FQNEAQ (reference sequence). This CDR3 spans 15 amino acids. Trimming left V 4 bases short and J 5 bases short, with 18 bases between. The CDR3 bases are TGTGCCAGCAGCTCCACCAGGGGAGGGAGCGACGAGCAGTACTTC. It specifies CASSSTRGGSDEQYF.